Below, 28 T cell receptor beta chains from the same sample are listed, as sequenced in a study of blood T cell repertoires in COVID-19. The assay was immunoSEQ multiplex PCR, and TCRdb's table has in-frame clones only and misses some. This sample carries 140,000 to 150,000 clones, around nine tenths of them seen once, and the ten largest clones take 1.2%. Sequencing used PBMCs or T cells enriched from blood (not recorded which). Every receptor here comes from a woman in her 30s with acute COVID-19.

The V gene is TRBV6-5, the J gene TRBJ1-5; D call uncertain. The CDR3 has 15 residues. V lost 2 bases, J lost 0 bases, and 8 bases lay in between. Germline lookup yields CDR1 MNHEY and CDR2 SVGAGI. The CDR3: CASSYGEHSNQPQHF. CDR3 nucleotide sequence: TGTGCCAGCAGTTACGGGGAGCATAGCAATCAGCCCCAGCATTTT.

The DNA of the CDR3 is TGTGCCAGCACCACCCGGACAGGGGGCAACTATGGCTACACCTTC. Translation: CASTTRTGGNYGYTF. The chain carries TRBV28 and TRBJ1-2; 11 bases fit TRBD1. CDR1 MDHEN and CDR2 SYDVKM come from the germline V gene. The ends lost 7 bases at V and 2 bases at J; junction bases unmatched: 6. CDR3 length: 15 amino acids.

The CDR3 sequence is CASTLAGTSIEQYF. The DNA for the CDR3 is TGTGCCAGCACCCTAGCGGGAACTTCCATCGAGCAGTACTTC. The chain links TRBV3-1 (or the pseudogene TRBV3-2) to TRBJ2-7; 9 nucleotides agree with TRBD2. The CDR3 extends over 14 amino acids. In germline, CDR1 is LGHDT, CDR2 YNNKEL (reference sequence). V dropped 7 bases and J dropped 6; count of bases not matched to a gene: 10.

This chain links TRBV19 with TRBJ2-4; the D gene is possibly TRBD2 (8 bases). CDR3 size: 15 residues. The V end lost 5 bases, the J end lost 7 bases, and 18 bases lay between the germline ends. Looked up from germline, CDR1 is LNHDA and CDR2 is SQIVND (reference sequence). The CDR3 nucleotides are TGTGCCAGTAGTTCGAACAGGGGCGGGGGGAACATTCAGTACTTC. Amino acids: CASSSNRGGGNIQYF.

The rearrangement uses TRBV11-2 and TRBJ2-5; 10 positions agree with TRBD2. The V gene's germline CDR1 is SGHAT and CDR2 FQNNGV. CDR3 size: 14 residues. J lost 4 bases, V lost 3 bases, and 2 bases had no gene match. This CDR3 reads CASSFVAGGETQYF. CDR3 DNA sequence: TGTGCCAGCAGCTTTGTAGCGGGAGGAGAGACCCAGTACTTC.

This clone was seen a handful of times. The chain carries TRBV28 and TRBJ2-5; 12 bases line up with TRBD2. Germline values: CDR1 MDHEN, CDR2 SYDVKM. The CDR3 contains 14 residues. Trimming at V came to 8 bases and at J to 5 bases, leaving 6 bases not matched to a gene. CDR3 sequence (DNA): TGTGCCAGCGCTAGCGGGAGGGAAAGTGAGACCCAGTACTTC. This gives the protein CASASGRESETQYF.

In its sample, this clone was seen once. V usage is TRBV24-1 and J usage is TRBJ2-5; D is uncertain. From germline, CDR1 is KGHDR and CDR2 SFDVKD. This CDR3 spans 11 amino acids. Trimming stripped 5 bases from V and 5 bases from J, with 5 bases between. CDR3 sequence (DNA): TGTGCCACCAGTGTTAGTGAGACCCAGTACTTC. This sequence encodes CATSVSETQYF.

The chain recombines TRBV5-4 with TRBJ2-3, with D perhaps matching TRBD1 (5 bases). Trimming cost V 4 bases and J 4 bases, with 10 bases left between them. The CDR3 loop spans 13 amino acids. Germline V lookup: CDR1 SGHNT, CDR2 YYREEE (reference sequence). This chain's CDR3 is CASSTGQADTQYF. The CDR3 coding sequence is TGTGCCAGCAGCACAGGCCAGGCAGATACGCAGTATTTT.

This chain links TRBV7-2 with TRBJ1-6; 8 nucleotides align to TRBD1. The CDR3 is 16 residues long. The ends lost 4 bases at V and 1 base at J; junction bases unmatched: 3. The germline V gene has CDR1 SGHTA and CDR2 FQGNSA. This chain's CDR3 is CASSSTGGSYNSPLHF. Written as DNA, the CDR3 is TGTGCCAGCAGCTCCACAGGGGGGTCCTATAATTCACCCCTCCACTTT.

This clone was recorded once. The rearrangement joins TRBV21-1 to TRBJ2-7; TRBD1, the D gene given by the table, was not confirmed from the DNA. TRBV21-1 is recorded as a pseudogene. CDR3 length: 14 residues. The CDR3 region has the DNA TGTGCCAGCAGCAAGGAGGACAGCGACTACGAGCAGTACTTC. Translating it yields CASSKEDSDYEQYF.

The CDR3 region has the DNA TGTGCCAGCAGCCCAGGACAGGGAGACAGCGAGCAGTACTTC. It translates to CASSPGQGDSEQYF. The genes are TRBV3-1 (or the pseudogene TRBV3-2) and TRBJ2-7, with TRBD1 identical over 8 bases. The ends lost 4 bases at V and 6 bases at J; junction bases unmatched: 8. Per the germline V gene, CDR1 is LGHDT and CDR2 is YNNKEL (reference sequence). This CDR3 comprises 14 residues.

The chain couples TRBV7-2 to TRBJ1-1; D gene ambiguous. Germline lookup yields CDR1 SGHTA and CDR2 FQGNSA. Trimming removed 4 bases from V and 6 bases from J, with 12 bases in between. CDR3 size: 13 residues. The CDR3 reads CASSSLLGAEAFF. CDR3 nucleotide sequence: TGTGCCAGCAGCTCCTTGTTGGGAGCTGAAGCTTTCTTT. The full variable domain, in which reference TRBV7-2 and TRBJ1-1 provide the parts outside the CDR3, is GAGVSQSPSNKVTEKGKDVELRCDPISGHTALYWYRQSLGQGLEFLIYFQGNSAPDKSGLPSDRFSAERTGGSVSTLTIQRTQQEDSAVYLCASSSLLGAEAFFGQGTRLTVV.

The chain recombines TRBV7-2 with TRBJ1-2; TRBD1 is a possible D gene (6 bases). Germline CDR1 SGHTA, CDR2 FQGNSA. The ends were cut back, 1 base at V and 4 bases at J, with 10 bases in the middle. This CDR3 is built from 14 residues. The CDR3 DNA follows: TGTGCCAGCAGCTTAGATGGGGGCCCCTATGGCTACACCTTC. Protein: CASSLDGGPYGYTF.

For the CDR3, the DNA is TGTGCCAGCAGTTACGGCTCAACGAATAATTCACCCCTCCACTTT. Translating it yields CASSYGSTNNSPLHF. V and J are TRBV6-5 and TRBJ1-6; no reliable D call. The V and J ends lost 2 bases and 5 bases respectively, with 10 bases between them. In germline, CDR1 is MNHEY, CDR2 SVGAGI. This CDR3 has 15 residues.

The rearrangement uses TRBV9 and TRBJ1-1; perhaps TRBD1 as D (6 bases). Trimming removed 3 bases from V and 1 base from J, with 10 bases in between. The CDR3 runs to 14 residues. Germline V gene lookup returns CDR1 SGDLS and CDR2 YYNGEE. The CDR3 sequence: CASSAGQSNTEAFF. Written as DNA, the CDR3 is TGTGCCAGCAGCGCTGGACAGTCGAACACTGAAGCTTTCTTT.

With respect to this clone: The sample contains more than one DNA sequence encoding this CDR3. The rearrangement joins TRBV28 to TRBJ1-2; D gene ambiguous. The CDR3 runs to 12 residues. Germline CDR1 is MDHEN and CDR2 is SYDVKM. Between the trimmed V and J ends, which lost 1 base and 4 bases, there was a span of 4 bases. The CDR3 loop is CASSLSGYGYTF. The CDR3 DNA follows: TGTGCCAGCAGTTTATCAGGCTATGGCTACACCTTC.

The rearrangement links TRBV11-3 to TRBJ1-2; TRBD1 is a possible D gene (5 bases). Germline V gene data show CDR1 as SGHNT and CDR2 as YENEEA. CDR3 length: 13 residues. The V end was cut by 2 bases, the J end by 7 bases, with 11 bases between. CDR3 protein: CASSLWKGLGYTF. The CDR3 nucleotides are TGTGCCAGCAGCTTATGGAAGGGGCTTGGCTACACCTTC.

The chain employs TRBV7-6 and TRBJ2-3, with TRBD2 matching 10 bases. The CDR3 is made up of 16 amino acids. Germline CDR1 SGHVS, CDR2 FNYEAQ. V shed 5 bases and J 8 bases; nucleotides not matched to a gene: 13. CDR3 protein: CASSPSLAGVGVTQYF. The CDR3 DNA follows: TGTGCCAGCAGCCCGAGTCTAGCGGGAGTTGGTGTTACGCAGTATTTT.

CDR3 sequence reads: CASSGDRLNQPQHF. CDR3 sequence (DNA): TGTGCCAGCAGCGGAGACAGATTAAATCAGCCCCAGCATTTT. This chain connects TRBV7-8 to TRBJ1-5; weak D call: TRBD1 (5 bases). CDR1 is SGHVS and CDR2 is FQNEAQ in the germline V gene. The CDR3 is 14 residues long. Between the trimmed V and J ends, which lost 5 bases and 4 bases, there was a span of 12 bases.

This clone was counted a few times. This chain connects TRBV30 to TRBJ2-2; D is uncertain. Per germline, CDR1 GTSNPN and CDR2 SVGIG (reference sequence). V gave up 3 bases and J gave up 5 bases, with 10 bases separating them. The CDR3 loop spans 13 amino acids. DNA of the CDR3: TGTGCCTGGAGCCCGATGCGAACCGGGGAGCTGTTTTTT. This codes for CAWSPMRTGELFF.

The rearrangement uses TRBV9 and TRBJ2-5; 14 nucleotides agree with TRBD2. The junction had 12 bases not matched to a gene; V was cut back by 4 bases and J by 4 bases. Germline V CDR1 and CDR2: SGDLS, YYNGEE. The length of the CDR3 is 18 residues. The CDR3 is CASSLGLAGVGSTETQYF. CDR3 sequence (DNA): TGTGCCAGCAGCTTGGGACTAGCGGGAGTAGGTTCGACAGAGACCCAGTACTTC.

CDR3 sequence reads: CASSLDGTGNTIYF. The CDR3 DNA sequence: TGTGCCAGCAGCTTAGACGGGACTGGAAACACCATATATTTT. V gene TRBV7-2 combines with J gene TRBJ1-3; D remains ambiguous. Between the trimmed V and J ends, which lost 1 base and 2 bases, there was a span of 6 bases. Germline V CDR1 and CDR2: SGHTA, FQGNSA. This CDR3 is built from 14 residues.

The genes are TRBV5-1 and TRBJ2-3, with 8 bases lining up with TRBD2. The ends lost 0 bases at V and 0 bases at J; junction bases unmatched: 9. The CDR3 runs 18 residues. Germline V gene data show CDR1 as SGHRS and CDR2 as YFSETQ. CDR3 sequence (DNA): TGCGCCAGCAGCTTGGTGGCGGGTAGCGGGGTCAGCACAGATACGCAGTATTTT. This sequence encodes CASSLVAGSGVSTDTQYF.

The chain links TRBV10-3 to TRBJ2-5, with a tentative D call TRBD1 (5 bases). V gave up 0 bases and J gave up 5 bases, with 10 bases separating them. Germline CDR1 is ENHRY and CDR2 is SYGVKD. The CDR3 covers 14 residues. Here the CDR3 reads CAISESNRKETQYF. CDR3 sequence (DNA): TGTGCCATCAGTGAGTCTAACAGGAAGGAGACCCAGTACTTC.

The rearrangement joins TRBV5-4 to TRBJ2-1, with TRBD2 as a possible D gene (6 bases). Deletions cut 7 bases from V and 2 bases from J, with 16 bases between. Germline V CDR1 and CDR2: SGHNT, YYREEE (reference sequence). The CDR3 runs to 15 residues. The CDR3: CASSPLGGTYNEQFF. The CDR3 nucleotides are TGTGCCAGCTCTCCCCTAGGCGGGACCTACAATGAGCAGTTCTTC.

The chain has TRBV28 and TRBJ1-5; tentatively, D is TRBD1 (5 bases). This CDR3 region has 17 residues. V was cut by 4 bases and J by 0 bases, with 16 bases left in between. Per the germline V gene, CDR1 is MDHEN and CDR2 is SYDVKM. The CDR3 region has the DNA TGTGCCAGCAGTTCACACTCCCCGGGGGATAGCAATCAGCCCCAGCATTTT. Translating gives CASSSHSPGDSNQPQHF.

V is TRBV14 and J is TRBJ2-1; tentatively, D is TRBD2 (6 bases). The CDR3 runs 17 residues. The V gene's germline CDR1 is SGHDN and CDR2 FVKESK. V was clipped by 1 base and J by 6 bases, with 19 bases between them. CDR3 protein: CASSQAYGSIWSNEQFF. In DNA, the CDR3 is TGTGCCAGCAGCCAAGCGTACGGGAGCATCTGGTCCAATGAGCAGTTCTTC.

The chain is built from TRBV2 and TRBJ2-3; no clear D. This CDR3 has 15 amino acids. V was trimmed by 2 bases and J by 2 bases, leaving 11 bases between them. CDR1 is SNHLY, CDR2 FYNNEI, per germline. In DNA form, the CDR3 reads TGTGCCAGCAGTGAAATTGTGGAGACCACAGATACGCAGTATTTT. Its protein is CASSEIVETTDTQYF.